This T cell receptor beta chain was captured by sequencing in a study of blood T cell repertoires in COVID-19. Study-wide context: Some COVID-19 samples were acute and others convalescent; all came from the United States, Italy and Spain. In each case, the material was cDNA or gDNA derived from T cells, B-cell-depleted T cells, or PBMCs.

Original analysis: Nucleated cell counts were estimated from reference gene primer amplification. The protocol was immunoSEQ multiplex PCR, while the TCRdb copy is restricted to in-frame clones and leaves out a portion. V, J and clone size were drawn from that table, and D and trimming were deduced from the DNA. The sample consists of about 170,000 clones, 92% of them appearing once. V dropped 5 bases and J dropped 8; count of bases not matched to a gene: 14. The CDR3 loop spans 17 amino acids. Germline V gives CDR1 MDHEN, CDR2 SYDVKM. While infection was still active, Seattle patients were enrolled and then followed longitudinally.

The V and J genes are TRBV28 and TRBJ1-4; 10 bases are shared with TRBD1. The source is a man in his thirties or forties with COVID-19, enrolled during active disease. The sample taken for sequencing was peripheral blood. The DNA of the CDR3 is TGTGCCAGCAGTCTTCTTAAGACAGGGGGCCGCGGAGAAAAACTGTTTTTT. Translation: CASSLLKTGGRGEKLFF.